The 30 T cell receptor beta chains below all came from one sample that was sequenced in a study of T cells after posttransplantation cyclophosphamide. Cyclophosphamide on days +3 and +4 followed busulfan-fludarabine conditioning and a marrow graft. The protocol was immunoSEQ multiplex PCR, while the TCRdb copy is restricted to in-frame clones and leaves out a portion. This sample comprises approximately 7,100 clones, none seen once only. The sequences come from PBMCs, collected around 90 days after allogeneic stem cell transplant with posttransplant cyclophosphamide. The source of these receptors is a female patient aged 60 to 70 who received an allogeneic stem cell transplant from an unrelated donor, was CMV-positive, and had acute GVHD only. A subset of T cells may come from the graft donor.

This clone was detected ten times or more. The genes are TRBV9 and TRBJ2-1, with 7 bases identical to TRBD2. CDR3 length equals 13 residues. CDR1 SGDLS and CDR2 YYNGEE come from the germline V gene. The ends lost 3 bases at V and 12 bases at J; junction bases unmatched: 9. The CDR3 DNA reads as TGTGCCAGCAGCGCTAGCGGCGGGATATGGCAGTTCTTC. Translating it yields CASSASGGIWQFF.

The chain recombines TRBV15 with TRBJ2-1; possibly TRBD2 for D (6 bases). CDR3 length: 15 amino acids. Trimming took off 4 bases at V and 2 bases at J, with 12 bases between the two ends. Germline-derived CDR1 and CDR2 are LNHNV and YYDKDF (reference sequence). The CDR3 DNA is TGTGCCACCAGCAAGGGCGGGGTCCCCTACAATGAGCAGTTCTTC. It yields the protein CATSKGGVPYNEQFF.

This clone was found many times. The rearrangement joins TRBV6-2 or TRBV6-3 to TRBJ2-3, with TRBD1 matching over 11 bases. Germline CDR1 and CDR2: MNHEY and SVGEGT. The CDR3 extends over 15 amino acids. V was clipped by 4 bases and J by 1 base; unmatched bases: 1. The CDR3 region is CASSWGQGGTDTQYF. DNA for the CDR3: TGTGCCAGCAGTTGGGGACAGGGGGGCACAGATACGCAGTATTTT.

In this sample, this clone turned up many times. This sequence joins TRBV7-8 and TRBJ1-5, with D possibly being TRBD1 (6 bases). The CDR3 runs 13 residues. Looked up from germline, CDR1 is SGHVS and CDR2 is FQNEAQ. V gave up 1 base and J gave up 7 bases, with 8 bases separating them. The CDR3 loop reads CASSLDREQPQHF. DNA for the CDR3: TGTGCCAGCAGCTTAGACAGGGAACAGCCCCAGCATTTT.

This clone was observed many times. The CDR3 protein is CATSPRDRGNQPQHF. The CDR3 bases are TGTGCCACCAGCCCCCGGGACAGGGGTAATCAGCCCCAGCATTTT. This chain uses TRBV15 with TRBJ1-5; 10 bases align to TRBD1. This CDR3 region has 15 residues. J gave up 4 bases and V 5 bases, and 5 bases lay outside the gene matches. Germline CDR1 reads LNHNV; CDR2 reads YYDKDF (reference sequence).

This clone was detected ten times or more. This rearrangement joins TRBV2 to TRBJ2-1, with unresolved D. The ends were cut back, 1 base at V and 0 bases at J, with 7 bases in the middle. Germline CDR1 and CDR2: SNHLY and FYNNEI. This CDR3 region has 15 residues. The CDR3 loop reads CASSEGQSSYNEQFF. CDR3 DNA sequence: TGTGCCAGCAGTGAAGGGCAGAGCTCCTACAATGAGCAGTTCTTC.

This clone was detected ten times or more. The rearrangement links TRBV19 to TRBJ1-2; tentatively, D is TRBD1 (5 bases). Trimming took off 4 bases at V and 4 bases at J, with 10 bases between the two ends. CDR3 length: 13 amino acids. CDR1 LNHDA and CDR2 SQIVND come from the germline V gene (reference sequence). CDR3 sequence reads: CASSNERGYGYTF. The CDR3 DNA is TGTGCCAGTAGTAACGAAAGGGGCTATGGCTACACCTTC.

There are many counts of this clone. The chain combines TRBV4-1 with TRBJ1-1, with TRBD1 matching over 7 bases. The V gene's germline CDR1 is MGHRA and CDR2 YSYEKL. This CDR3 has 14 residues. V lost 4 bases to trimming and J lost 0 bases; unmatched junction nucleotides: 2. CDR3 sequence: CASSRGQLNTEAFF. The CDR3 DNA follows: TGCGCCAGCAGCCGGGGACAGTTGAACACTGAAGCTTTCTTT.

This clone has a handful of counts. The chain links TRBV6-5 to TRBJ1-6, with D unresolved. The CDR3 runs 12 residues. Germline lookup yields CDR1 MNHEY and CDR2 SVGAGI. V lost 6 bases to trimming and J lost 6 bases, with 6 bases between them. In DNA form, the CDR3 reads TGTGCCAGCAGGGGCAGTAATTCACCCCTCCACTTT. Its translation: CASRGSNSPLHF.

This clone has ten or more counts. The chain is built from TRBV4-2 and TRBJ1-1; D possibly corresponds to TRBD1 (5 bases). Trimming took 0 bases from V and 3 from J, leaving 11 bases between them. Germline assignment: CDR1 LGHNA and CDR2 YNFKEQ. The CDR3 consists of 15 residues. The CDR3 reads CASSQDYGGDTEAFF. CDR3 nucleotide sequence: TGTGCCAGCAGCCAAGATTACGGGGGAGACACTGAAGCTTTCTTT.

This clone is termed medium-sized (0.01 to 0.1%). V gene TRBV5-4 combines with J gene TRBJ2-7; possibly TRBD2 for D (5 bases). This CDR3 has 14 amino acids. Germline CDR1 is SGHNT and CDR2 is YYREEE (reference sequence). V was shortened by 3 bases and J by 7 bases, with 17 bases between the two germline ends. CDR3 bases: TGTGCCAGCAGCTCCTTGAGGGTTCCTCGGGAGCAGTACTTC. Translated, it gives CASSSLRVPREQYF.

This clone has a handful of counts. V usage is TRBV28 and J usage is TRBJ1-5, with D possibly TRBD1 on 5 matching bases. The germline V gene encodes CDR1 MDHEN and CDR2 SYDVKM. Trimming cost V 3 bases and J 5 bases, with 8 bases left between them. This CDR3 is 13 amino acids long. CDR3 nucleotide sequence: TGTGCCAGCAGTTTCGGGGGGGATCAGCCCCAGCATTTT. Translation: CASSFGGDQPQHF. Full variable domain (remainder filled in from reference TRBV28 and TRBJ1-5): DVKVTQSSRYLVKRTGEKVFLECVQDMDHENMFWYRQDPGLGLRLIYFSYDVKMKEKGDIPEGYSVSREKKERFSLILESASTNQTSMYLCASSFGGDQPQHFGDGTRLSIL.

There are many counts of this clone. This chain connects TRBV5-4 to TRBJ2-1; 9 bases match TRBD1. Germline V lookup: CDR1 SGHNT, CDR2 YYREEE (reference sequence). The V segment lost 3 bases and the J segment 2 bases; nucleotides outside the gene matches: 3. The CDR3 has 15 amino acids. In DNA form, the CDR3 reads TGTGCCAGCAGCTCGGGACAGGGAGCCTACAATGAGCAGTTCTTC. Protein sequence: CASSSGQGAYNEQFF. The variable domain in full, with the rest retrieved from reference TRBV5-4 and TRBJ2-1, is ETGVTQSPTHLIKTRGQQVTLRCSSQSGHNTVSWYQQALGQGPQFIFQYYREEENGRGNFPPRFSGLQFPNYSSELNVNALELDDSALYLCASSSGQGAYNEQFFGPGTRLTVL.

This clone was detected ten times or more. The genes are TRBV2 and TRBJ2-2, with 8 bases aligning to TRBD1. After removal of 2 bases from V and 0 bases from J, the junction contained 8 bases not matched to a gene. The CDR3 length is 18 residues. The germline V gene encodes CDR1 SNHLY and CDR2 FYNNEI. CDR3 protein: CASSERQGTGANTGELFF. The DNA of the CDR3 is TGTGCCAGCAGTGAACGGCAAGGGACAGGAGCGAACACCGGGGAGCTGTTTTTT.

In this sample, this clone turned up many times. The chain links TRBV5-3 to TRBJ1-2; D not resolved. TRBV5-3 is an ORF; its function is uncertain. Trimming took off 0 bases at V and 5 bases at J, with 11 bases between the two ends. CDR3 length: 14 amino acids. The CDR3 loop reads CARSLDKYLYGYTF. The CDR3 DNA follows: TGTGCCAGAAGCTTGGACAAATACCTTTATGGCTACACCTTC.

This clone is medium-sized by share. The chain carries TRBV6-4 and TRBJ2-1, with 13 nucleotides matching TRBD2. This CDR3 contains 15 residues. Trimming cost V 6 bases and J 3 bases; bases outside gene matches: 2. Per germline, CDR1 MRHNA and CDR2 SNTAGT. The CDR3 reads CASSGTSGDYNEQFF. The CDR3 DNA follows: TGTGCCAGCAGCGGGACTAGCGGGGACTACAATGAGCAGTTCTTC.

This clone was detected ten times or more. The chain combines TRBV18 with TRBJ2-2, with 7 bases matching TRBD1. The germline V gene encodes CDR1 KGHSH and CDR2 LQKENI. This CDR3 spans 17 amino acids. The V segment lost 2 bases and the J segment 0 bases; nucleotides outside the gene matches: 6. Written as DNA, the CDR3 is TGTGCCAGCTCACCAATTCAGGGGGTAGCGAACACCGGGGAGCTGTTTTTT. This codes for CASSPIQGVANTGELFF.

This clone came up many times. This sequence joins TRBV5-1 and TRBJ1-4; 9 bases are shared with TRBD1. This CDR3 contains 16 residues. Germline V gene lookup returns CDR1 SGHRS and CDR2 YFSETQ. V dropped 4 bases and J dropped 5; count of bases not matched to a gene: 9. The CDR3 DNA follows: TGCGCCAGCAGCCCGATAGGGGGGACAGGGAATGAAAAACTGTTTTTT. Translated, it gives CASSPIGGTGNEKLFF.

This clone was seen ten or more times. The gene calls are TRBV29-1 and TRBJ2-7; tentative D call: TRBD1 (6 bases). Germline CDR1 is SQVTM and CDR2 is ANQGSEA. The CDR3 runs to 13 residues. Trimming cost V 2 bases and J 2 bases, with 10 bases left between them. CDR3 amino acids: CSVEWGHPYEQYF. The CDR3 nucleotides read TGCAGCGTTGAATGGGGACACCCCTACGAGCAGTACTTC.

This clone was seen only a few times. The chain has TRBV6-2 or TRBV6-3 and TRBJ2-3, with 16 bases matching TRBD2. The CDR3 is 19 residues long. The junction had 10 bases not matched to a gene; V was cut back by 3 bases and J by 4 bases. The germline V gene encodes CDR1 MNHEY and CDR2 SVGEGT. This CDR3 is CASSYFGTSGRAGSDTQYF. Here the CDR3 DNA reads TGTGCCAGCAGTTATTTCGGGACTAGCGGGAGGGCCGGCTCAGATACGCAGTATTTT.

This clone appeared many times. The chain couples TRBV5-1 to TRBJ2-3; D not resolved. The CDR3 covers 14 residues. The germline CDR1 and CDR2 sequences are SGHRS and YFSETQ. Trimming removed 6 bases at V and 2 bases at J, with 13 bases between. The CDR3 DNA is TGCGCCAGCACCTCCTCCAGAGTCACAGATACGCAGTATTTT. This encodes CASTSSRVTDTQYF.

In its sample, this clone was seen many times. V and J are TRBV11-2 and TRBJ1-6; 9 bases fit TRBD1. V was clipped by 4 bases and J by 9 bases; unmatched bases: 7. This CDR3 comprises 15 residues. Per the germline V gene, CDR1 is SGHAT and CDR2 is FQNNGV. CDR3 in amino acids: CASSSGTGIRSPLHF. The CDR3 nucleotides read TGTGCCAGCAGCTCCGGGACAGGGATTCGTTCACCCCTCCACTTT.

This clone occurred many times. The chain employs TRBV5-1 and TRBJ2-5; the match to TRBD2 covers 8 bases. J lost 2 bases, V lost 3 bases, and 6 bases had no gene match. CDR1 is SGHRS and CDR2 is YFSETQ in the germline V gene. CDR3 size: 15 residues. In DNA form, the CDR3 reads TGCGCCAGCAGCTCAGGGGTAGCGGGGCAAGAGACCCAGTACTTC. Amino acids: CASSSGVAGQETQYF.

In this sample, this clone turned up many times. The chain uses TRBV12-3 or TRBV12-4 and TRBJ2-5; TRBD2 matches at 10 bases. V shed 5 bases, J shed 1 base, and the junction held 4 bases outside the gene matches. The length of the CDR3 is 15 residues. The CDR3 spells CASSRLAGSQETQYF. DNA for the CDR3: TGTGCCAGCAGTCGACTAGCGGGTTCCCAAGAGACCCAGTACTTC.

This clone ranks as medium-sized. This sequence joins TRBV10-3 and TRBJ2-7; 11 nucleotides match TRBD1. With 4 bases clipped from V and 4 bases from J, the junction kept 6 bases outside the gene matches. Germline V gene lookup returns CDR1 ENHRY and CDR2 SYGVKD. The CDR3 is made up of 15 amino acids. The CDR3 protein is CAISAAGTGGYEQYF. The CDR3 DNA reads TGTGCCATCAGTGCCGCCGGGACAGGGGGTTACGAGCAGTACTTC.

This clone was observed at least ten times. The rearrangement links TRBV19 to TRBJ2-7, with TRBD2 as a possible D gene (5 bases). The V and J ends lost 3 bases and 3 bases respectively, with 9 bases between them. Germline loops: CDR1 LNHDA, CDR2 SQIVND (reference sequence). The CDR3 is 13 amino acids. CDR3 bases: TGTGCCAGTAGTATGGTAGGACTCTACGAGCAGTACTTC. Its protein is CASSMVGLYEQYF.

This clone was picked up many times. The chain's CDR3 is CASSTGLAGGGEQFF. The CDR3 DNA follows: TGTGCCAGTAGTACCGGACTAGCGGGAGGGGGTGAGCAGTTCTTC. The chain couples TRBV19 to TRBJ2-1; 15 bases are shared with TRBD2. Germline lookup yields CDR1 LNHDA and CDR2 SQIVND (reference sequence). There are 15 residues in the CDR3. V trimming: 4 bases; J trimming: 9 bases; junction bases outside the gene matches: 4.

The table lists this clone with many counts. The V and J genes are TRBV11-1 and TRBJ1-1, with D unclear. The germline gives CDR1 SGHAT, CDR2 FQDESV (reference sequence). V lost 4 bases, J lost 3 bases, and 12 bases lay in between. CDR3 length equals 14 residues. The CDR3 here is CASSYQIKDTEAFF. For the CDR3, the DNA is TGTGCCAGCAGCTATCAGATAAAGGACACTGAAGCTTTCTTT. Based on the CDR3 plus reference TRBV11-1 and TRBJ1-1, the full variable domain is EAEVAQSPRYKITEKSQAVAFWCDPISGHATLYWYRQILGQGPELLVQFQDESVVDDSQLPKDRFSAERLKGVDSTLKIQPAELGDSAMYLCASSYQIKDTEAFFGQGTRLTVV.

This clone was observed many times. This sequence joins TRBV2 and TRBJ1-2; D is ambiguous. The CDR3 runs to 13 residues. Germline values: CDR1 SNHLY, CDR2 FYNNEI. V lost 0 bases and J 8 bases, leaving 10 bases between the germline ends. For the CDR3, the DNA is TGTGCCAGCAGTGAAGCTTCGTCAGTAGGCTACACCTTC. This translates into CASSEASSVGYTF.

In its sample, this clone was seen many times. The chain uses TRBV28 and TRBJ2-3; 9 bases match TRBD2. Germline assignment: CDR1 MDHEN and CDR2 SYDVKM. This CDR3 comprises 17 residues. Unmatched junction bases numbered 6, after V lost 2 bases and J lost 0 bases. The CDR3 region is CASSLLRLAESTDTQYF. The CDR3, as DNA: TGTGCCAGCAGTTTACTCAGACTAGCGGAAAGCACAGATACGCAGTATTTT. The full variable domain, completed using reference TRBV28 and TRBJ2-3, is DVKVTQSSRYLVKRTGEKVFLECVQDMDHENMFWYRQDPGLGLRLIYFSYDVKMKEKGDIPEGYSVSREKKERFSLILESASTNQTSMYLCASSLLRLAESTDTQYFGPGTRLTVL.